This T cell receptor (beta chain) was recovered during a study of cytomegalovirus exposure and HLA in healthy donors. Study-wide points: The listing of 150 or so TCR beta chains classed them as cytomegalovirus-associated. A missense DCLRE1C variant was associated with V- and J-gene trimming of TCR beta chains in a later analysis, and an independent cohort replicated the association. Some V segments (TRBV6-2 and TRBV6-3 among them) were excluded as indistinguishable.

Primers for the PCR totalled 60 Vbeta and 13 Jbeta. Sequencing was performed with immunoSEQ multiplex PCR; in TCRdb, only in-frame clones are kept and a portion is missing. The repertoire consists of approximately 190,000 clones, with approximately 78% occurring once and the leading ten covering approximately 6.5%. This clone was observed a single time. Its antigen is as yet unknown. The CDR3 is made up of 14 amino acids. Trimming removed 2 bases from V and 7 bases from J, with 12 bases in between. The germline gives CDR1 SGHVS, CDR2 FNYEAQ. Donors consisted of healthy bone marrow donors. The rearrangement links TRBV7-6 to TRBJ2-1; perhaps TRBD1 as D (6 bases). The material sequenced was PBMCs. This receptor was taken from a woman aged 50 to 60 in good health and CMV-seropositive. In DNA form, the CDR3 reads TGTGCCAGCAGCTTACAAACAGGGTCTAATGAGCAGTTCTTC. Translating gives CASSLQTGSNEQFF.